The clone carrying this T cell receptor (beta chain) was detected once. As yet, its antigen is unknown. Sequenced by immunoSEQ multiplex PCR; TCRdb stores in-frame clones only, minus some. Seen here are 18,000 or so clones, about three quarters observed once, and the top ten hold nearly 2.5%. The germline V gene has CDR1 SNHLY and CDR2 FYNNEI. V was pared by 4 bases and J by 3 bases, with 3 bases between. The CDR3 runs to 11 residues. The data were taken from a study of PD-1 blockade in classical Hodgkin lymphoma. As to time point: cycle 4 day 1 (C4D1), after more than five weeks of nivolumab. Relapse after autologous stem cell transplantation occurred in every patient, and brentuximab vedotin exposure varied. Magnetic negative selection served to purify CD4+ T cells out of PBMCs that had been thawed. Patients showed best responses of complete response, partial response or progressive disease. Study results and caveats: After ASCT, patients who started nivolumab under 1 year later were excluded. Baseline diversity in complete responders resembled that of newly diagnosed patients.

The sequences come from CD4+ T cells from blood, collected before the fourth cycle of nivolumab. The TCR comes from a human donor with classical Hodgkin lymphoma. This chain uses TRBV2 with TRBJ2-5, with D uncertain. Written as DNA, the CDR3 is TGTGCCAGCAGTGGAGAAGAGACCCAGTACTTC. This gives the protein CASSGEETQYF.